The rows below give T cell receptor beta chains drawn from one sample of a study of identical twins. MiXCR was run by TCRdb on the 5' RACE reads, yielding one entry per CDR3 protein. Counted here are 1.5 million or so distinct CDR3 sequences, roughly a third occurring once; the ten biggest clones make up about 0.27%. The sequenced sample consisted of cord blood. Every receptor here comes from a newborn girl in good health. The CDR3 runs from the conserved cysteine through the conserved F or W. Each record gives: J gene, V gene, D gene, clone size, CDR3 DNA, CDR3 protein. A D gene is named only where the DNA matches it firmly. Size is stated for part of the rows, as once, few or many counts, or as a class when the clone is expanded.

>TRBJ2-1|TRBV12-3/TRBV12-4|NA|NA
TGTGCCAGCAGTCTCCGCCCTTTTAGCTCCTACAATGAGCAGTTCTTC
CASSLRPFSSYNEQFF
>TRBJ2-7|TRBV28|NA|NA
TGTGCCAGCAGCGTGACTAGTGCAGTACTAGAGCAGTACTTC
CASSVTSAVLEQYF
>TRBJ1-1|TRBV12-3/TRBV12-4|NA|once
TGTGCCAGCAGTTTATTGCTTGGGGGGGTGAACACTGAAGCTTTCTTT
CASSLLLGGVNTEAFF
>TRBJ2-3|TRBV20-1|NA|NA
TGCAGTGCTGAGGGGGGGGACACAGATACGCAGTATTTT
CSAEGGDTDTQYF
>TRBJ2-2|TRBV5-1|NA|NA
TGCGCCAGCAGCCCCGACGGAATCACCGGGGAGCTGTTTTTT
CASSPDGITGELFF
>TRBJ2-7|TRBV20-1|NA|few
TGCAGTGCTAGAGTAGGAGCCCCTCCCTACGAGCAGTACTTC
CSARVGAPPYEQYF
>TRBJ2-7|TRBV28|TRBD1|few
TGTGCCACCGACAGGGGAGTCTCCTACGAGCAGTACTTC
CATDRGVSYEQYF
>TRBJ2-3|TRBV28|NA|NA
TGTGCCAGCATAAACCACAGCGGGTTTGGTTATACGCAGTATTTT
CASINHSGFGYTQYF
>TRBJ1-1|TRBV27|NA|NA
TGTGCCAGCAGTCGGGCCCCGGGCACTGAAGCTTTCTTT
CASSRAPGTEAFF
>TRBJ2-3|TRBV9|NA|NA
TGTGCCAACAGCGTAGGCAGGGCAAGGGACTTGCAGTATTTT
CANSVGRARDLQYF
>TRBJ2-3|TRBV20-1|NA|few
TGCAGTGCTTCTCCGTCGAGCGGGAGCACAGATACGCAGTATTTT
CSASPSSGSTDTQYF
>TRBJ1-2|TRBV11-2|NA|few
TGTGCCAGCAGCTGGCCTAACTATGGCTACACCTTC
CASSWPNYGYTF
>TRBJ2-5|TRBV9|NA|NA
TGTGCCAGCAGCGTAATCCGTTGCCAAGAGACCCAGTACTTC
CASSVIRCQETQYF
>TRBJ2-5|TRBV5-1|TRBD2|NA
TGCGCCAGCAGCTTGGCAGGACTAGGGTGCCAAGAGACCCAGTACTTC
CASSLAGLGCQETQYF
>TRBJ2-1|TRBV2|NA|few
TGTGCCAGCAGGGCCGGGACGACCTACAATGAGCAGTTCTTC
CASRAGTTYNEQFF
>TRBJ2-1|TRBV9|NA|few
TGTGCCAGCAGCGTCAAAGGGGGGCCCATCAATGAGCAGTTCTTC
CASSVKGGPINEQFF
>TRBJ2-1|TRBV18|TRBD1|few
TGTGCCAGCTTTACAGGGGGCGATGAGCAGTTCTTC
CASFTGGDEQFF
>TRBJ1-2|TRBV25-1|NA|NA
TGTGCCAGCAGTGGACGCGGGGGTCACTATGGCTACACCTTC
CASSGRGGHYGYTF
>TRBJ1-1|TRBV29-1|NA|few
TGCAGCGTTGGCGTGTCGGGGGGTCATCGGAACACTGAAGCTTTCTTT
CSVGVSGGHRNTEAFF
>TRBJ2-3|TRBV18|NA|few
TGTGCCAGCTCACCCAGCAGGGGAATTACAGATACGCAGTATTTT
CASSPSRGITDTQYF
>TRBJ2-7|TRBV9|NA|NA
TGTGCCGGCAGCGTAGGGCTAGCTGATTACAATGAGCAGTACTTC
CAGSVGLADYNEQYF
>TRBJ1-1|TRBV5-1|TRBD1|few
TGCGCCAGCAGCTTGGAGACAGGGGGCGTTGGAGCTTTCTTT
CASSLETGGVGAFF
>TRBJ1-1|TRBV5-1|TRBD1|NA
TGCGCCAGCAGCGTAAGGGACAGGGGATTTCACACTGAAGCTTTCTTT
CASSVRDRGFHTEAFF
>TRBJ2-3|TRBV18|TRBD2|NA
TGTGCCAGCTCACCAGGACTAGCGGGAACGGTCGGAGATACGCAGTATTTT
CASSPGLAGTVGDTQYF
>TRBJ1-6|TRBV6-6|NA|NA
TGTGCCAGCAGTTACGAAGGGGGTAATTCACCCCTCCACTTT
CASSYEGGNSPLHF
>TRBJ2-1|TRBV25-1|NA|NA
TGTGCCAGCAGTCCTTCTGCGGCGGGGACTTCCTACAATGAGCAGTTCTTC
CASSPSAAGTSYNEQFF
>TRBJ2-5|TRBV20-1|NA|NA
TGCAGTGCTATCCCCCATCCTAGCACTTGCAAAGAGACCCAGTACTTC
CSAIPHPSTCKETQYF
>TRBJ2-4|TRBV5-5|NA|NA
TGTGCCAGCAGCTCCGGATCCCAGTCTCTACCCAAAAACATTCAGTACTTC
CASSSGSQSLPKNIQYF
>TRBJ2-4|TRBV2|NA|many
TGTGCCAGCATGGCGGTAGGGGGAACCAAAAACATTCAGTACTTC
CASMAVGGTKNIQYF
>TRBJ2-1|TRBV4-2|NA|NA
TGTGCCAGCAGCCAAGATCTAAGGGGGGGGCAGACCTACAATGAGCAGTTCTTC
CASSQDLRGGQTYNEQFF
>TRBJ1-2|TRBV20-1|TRBD1|few
TGCAGTGCTATGGAACTCCAGGGGGCTGGGTATGGCTACACCTTC
CSAMELQGAGYGYTF
>TRBJ2-1|TRBV27|NA|few
TGTGCCAGCAGCACCAATAGGGCCTCCTACAATGAGCAGTTCTTC
CASSTNRASYNEQFF
>TRBJ2-3|TRBV20-1|NA|few
TGCAGTGCCAGTCGTCCGGGGGTAAATACGCAGTATTTT
CSASRPGVNTQYF
>TRBJ2-3|TRBV29-1|TRBD2|NA
TGCAGCGTTGAAGGTGGAGCGGGAGTAGGAACAGATACGCAGTATTTT
CSVEGGAGVGTDTQYF
>TRBJ2-2|TRBV4-2|NA|NA
TGTGCCAGCAGCCAAGAATCTAAGGGGGCCGGGGAGCTGTTTTTT
CASSQESKGAGELFF
>TRBJ1-1|TRBV4-2|TRBD1|few
TGTGCCGCGAGACAGGGTGGGGAAGCTTTCTTT
CAARQGGEAFF
>TRBJ2-1|TRBV29-1|NA|many
TGCAGCGTTCGAGCGGTAAGCTCCTACAATGAGCAGTTCTTC
CSVRAVSSYNEQFF
>TRBJ1-1|TRBV27|NA|NA
TGTGCCAGCAGGAGCGGGGCAGACACTGAAGCTTTCTTT
CASRSGADTEAFF
>TRBJ2-5|TRBV7-2|TRBD2|NA
TGTGCCAGCAGCTTAGCGGCTAGCGGGGAGGGAGAGACCCAGTACTTC
CASSLAASGEGETQYF
>TRBJ2-7|TRBV6-1|TRBD1|few
TGTGCCAGCAGTGACCGCCGGACAGGGATCTACGAGCAGTACTTC
CASSDRRTGIYEQYF
>TRBJ2-1|TRBV7-6|NA|NA
TGTGCCAGCAACGAGCGCCCGGGACTGGTTATAAGGGAGCAGTTCTTC
CASNERPGLVIREQFF
>TRBJ1-5|TRBV15|NA|NA
TGTGCCACCAGCAGTCGCAGGGGTAGTCAGCCCCAGCATTTT
CATSSRRGSQPQHF
>TRBJ2-4|TRBV11-1|TRBD1|NA
TGTGCCAGCAGCCAGTCCGGGACAGTTTTAGCCAAAAACATTCAGTACTTC
CASSQSGTVLAKNIQYF
>TRBJ1-1|TRBV20-1|NA|few
TGCAGTGCTAGAGTGCCGGGGGGGAACACTGAAGCTTTCTTT
CSARVPGGNTEAFF
>TRBJ2-5|TRBV4-2|NA|few
TGTGCCAGCAGCCAAGGCACAGGAGACCTCCGAGAGACCCAGTACTTC
CASSQGTGDLRETQYF
>TRBJ1-1|TRBV5-1|NA|NA
TGCGCCAGCAGCTTGATATTCGGAGGCGTTGAAGCTTTCTTT
CASSLIFGGVEAFF
>TRBJ1-4|TRBV6-6|NA|NA
TGTGCCAGCAGTTACATTGGACGGGGAATGAAAAAACTGTTTTTT
CASSYIGRGMKKLFF
>TRBJ2-6|TRBV7-8|NA|few
TGTGCCAGCAGCTATTCAGGGTACTCTGGGGCCAACGTCCTGACTTTC
CASSYSGYSGANVLTF